The 14 T cell receptor beta chains in this list originate from one sample, sequenced in a study of long-term antiretroviral therapy in people with HIV. Version v3.0 of the immunoSEQ assay ran at survey level. The assay was immunoSEQ multiplex PCR, and TCRdb's table has in-frame clones only and misses some. The sample contains about 35,000 clones, over 75% of which appear only once. Here the sequenced sample was unsorted PBMCs, taken 2.2 years after starting antiretroviral therapy. These receptor sequences come from a man aged 18 to 35 with HIV.

The CDR3 sequence is CASSLGGANGYTF. DNA for the CDR3: TGTGCCAGCAGCTTAGGAGGGGCCAACGGCTACACCTTC. The chain carries TRBV7-2 and TRBJ1-2; the D gene is possibly TRBD1 (5 bases). The CDR3 consists of 13 residues. The germline V gene encodes CDR1 SGHTA and CDR2 FQGNSA. With 1 base removed from V and 8 bases from J, the gap between germline ends came to 11 bases.

This sequence joins TRBV10-3 and TRBJ2-7, with 9 bases identical to TRBD1. With 10 bases clipped from V and 3 bases from J, the junction kept 4 bases outside the gene matches. Germline V gene lookup returns CDR1 ENHRY and CDR2 SYGVKD. The CDR3 has 12 amino acids. CDR3 bases: TGTGCCACGGGACAGGGTAGCTACGAGCAGTACTTC. It codes for CATGQGSYEQYF.

The chain joins TRBV7-6 to TRBJ1-5, with unresolved D. The germline gives CDR1 SGHVS, CDR2 FNYEAQ. This CDR3 has 16 residues. V gave up 5 bases and J gave up 3 bases, with 17 bases separating them. The CDR3 bases are TGTGCCAGCAGCCCCGGGCTAGATGACGCCAATCAGCCCCAGCATTTT. It codes for CASSPGLDDANQPQHF.

A few counts support this clone. The rearrangement links TRBV7-9 to TRBJ1-5; unclear D gene. The CDR3 spans 14 residues. In germline, CDR1 is SEHNR, CDR2 FQNEAQ (reference sequence). V was shortened by 4 bases and J by 0 bases, with 7 bases between the two germline ends. The CDR3 DNA reads TGTGCCAGCAGCTCCCGCGGTAGCAATCAGCCCCAGCATTTT. Protein: CASSSRGSNQPQHF.

The V call is TRBV10-3, the J call TRBJ1-4, with 8 bases aligning to TRBD1. This CDR3 contains 14 residues. Germline V lookup: CDR1 ENHRY, CDR2 SYGVKD. The ends lost 6 bases at V and 8 bases at J; junction bases unmatched: 8. The CDR3 DNA reads TGTGCCATCAGGTCGGACAGGGATGGGGAAAAACTGTTTTTT. Its translation is CAIRSDRDGEKLFF.

This clone was counted once. The genes are TRBV29-1 and TRBJ2-1; D gene uncertain. Germline CDR1 SQVTM, CDR2 ANQGSEA. The CDR3 spans 11 residues. Trimming took off 6 bases at V and 8 bases at J, with 11 bases between the two ends. CDR3 sequence reads: CSVTRSDEQFF. The DNA for the CDR3 is TGCAGCGTAACTCGGAGTGATGAGCAGTTCTTC.

V is TRBV19 and J is TRBJ1-6; D unclear. The CDR3 length is 13 residues. The V gene lost 4 bases and the J gene lost 10 bases, with 11 bases spanning the gap. CDR1 is LNHDA, CDR2 SQIVND, per germline (reference sequence). This CDR3 reads CASSRSEDSPLHF. The CDR3 nucleotides are TGTGCCAGTAGTAGGTCAGAAGACTCACCCCTCCACTTT.

CDR3 in DNA: TGTGCCAGCAGCGTAGCGGCAGGGACAACTAATGAAAAACTGTTTTTT. As protein: CASSVAAGTTNEKLFF. The gene calls are TRBV9 and TRBJ1-4, with a weak D call TRBD1 (5 bases). Germline V gives CDR1 SGDLS, CDR2 YYNGEE. CDR3 length: 16 residues. Deletions cut 0 bases from V and 0 bases from J, with 9 bases between.

The genes are TRBV6-1 and TRBJ1-1; 9 bases agree with TRBD1. J gave up 3 bases and V 2 bases, and 10 bases lay outside the gene matches. The germline gives CDR1 MNHNS, CDR2 SASEGT. This CDR3 has 17 residues. CDR3 loop: CASSEWRMTGGYTEAFF. In DNA form, the CDR3 reads TGTGCCAGCAGTGAATGGAGGATGACAGGGGGGTACACTGAAGCTTTCTTT.

The gene calls are TRBV6-4 and TRBJ2-2; TRBD1 agrees at 10 bases. The germline V gene has CDR1 MRHNA and CDR2 SNTAGT. Trimming at V came to 2 bases and at J to 7 bases, leaving 4 bases not matched to a gene. The CDR3 covers 15 residues. This CDR3 reads CASSDGGQGRGELFF. CDR3 DNA sequence: TGTGCCAGCAGTGACGGGGGACAGGGGCGCGGGGAGCTGTTTTTT.

The CDR3 protein is CASSLVRPDPDTQYF. DNA of the CDR3: TGTGCCAGCAGCTTAGTGAGGCCAGACCCAGATACGCAGTATTTT. V is TRBV7-9 and J is TRBJ2-3; no clear D. V gave up 1 base and J gave up 4 bases, with 12 bases separating them. This CDR3 has 15 residues. Per germline, CDR1 SEHNR and CDR2 FQNEAQ (reference sequence).

The chain couples TRBV4-3 to TRBJ2-2, with D perhaps TRBD1 or TRBD2 (5 bases each). From germline, CDR1 is LGHNA and CDR2 YSLEER. V lost 3 bases and J 2 bases, leaving 19 bases between the germline ends. CDR3 length: 18 amino acids. The DNA for the CDR3 is TGCGCCAGCAGCCAGGGACCCCCGAAGCCCGACAACACCGGGGAGCTGTTTTTT. This codes for CASSQGPPKPDNTGELFF.

The rearrangement links TRBV7-9 to TRBJ1-1; the D gene is possibly TRBD1 (6 bases). The V gene's germline CDR1 is SEHNR and CDR2 FQNEAQ (reference sequence). This CDR3 is built from 15 residues. Trimming took 7 bases from V and 2 from J, leaving 17 bases between them. The CDR3 sequence: CASTDQRTVNTEAFF. The CDR3 DNA reads as TGTGCCAGCACCGACCAAAGGACAGTTAACACTGAAGCTTTCTTT.

The chain couples TRBV9 to TRBJ1-5; 9 bases map to TRBD1. Germline V gene data show CDR1 as SGDLS and CDR2 as YYNGEE. The CDR3 has 15 amino acids. V was pared by 3 bases and J by 6 bases, with 7 bases of the junction left unmatched. For the CDR3, the DNA is TGTGCCAGCAGCGCAGGACAGGGGATAAGTCAGCCCCAGCATTTT. It translates to CASSAGQGISQPQHF.